The sequence of this T cell receptor beta chain was determined in a study of cytomegalovirus exposure and HLA in healthy donors. Study-wide results and caveats: Earlier findings revealed that most TCR beta V segments proved productive either about 87% or about 30% of the time. Per published accounts, TCR beta sequences correctly predicted the HLA-A and HLA-B alleles of most subjects.

The PCR used 60 Vbeta and 13 Jbeta primers. Repertoires were generated with immunoSEQ multiplex PCR, while TCRdb's copy carries only in-frame clones and drops some. The table lists roughly 150,000 clones, approximately 83% of them singletons. Healthy bone marrow donors made up the donors. In regard to this clone: Its specificity is not known.

Per the germline V gene, CDR1 is SGHRS and CDR2 is YFSETQ. This CDR3 comprises 17 residues. The germline V and J ends were trimmed by 0 bases and 2 bases, with 17 bases remaining between them. The chain recombines TRBV5-1 with TRBJ1-2; D may be TRBD1 (6 bases). Sequencing was done on a sample of PBMCs. The sequence was obtained from a woman younger than 35 in good health and CMV-seronegative. The CDR3 loop reads CASSLVGRDTRNYGYTF. The CDR3 nucleotides read TGCGCCAGCAGCTTGGTCGGTCGGGACACGCGGAACTATGGCTACACCTTC.